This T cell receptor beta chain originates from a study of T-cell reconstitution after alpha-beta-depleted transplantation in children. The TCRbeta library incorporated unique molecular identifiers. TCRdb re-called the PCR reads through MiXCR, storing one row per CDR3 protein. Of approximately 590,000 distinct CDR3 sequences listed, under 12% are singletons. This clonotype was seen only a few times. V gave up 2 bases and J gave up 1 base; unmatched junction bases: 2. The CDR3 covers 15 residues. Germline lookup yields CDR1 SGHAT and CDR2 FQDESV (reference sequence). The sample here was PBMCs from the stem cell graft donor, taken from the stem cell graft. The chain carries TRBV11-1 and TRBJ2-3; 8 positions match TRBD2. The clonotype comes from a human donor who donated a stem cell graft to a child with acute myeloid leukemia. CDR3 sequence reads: CASSLQRGRTDTQYF. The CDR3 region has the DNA TGTGCCAGCAGCTTACAGCGGGGGCGCACAGATACGCAGTATTTT.